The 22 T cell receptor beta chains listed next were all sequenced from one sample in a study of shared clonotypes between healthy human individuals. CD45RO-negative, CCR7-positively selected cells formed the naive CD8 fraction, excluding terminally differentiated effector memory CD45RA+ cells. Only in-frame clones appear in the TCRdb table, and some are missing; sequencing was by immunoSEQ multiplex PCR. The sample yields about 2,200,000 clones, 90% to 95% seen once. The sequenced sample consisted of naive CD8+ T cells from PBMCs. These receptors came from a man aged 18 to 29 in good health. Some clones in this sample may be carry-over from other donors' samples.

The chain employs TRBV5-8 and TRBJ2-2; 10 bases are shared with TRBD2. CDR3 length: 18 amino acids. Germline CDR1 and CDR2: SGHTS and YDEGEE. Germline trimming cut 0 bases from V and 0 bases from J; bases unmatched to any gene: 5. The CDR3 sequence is CASSLELAGIANTGELFF. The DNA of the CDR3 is TGTGCCAGCAGCTTGGAACTAGCGGGGATCGCGAACACCGGGGAGCTGTTTTTT.

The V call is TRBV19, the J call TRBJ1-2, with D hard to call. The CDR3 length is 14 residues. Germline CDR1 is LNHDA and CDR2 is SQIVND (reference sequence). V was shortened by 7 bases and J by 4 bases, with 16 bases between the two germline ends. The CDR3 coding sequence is TGTGCCAGTACCGAAATGGACGCACCCTATGGCTACACCTTC. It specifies CASTEMDAPYGYTF.

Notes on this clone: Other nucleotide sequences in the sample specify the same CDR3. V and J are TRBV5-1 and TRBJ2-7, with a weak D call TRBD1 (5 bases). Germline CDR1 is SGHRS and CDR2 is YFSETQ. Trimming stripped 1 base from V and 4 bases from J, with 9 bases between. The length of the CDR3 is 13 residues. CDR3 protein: CASSLRQGYEQYF. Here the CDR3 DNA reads TGCGCCAGCAGCTTGCGGCAGGGTTACGAGCAGTACTTC.

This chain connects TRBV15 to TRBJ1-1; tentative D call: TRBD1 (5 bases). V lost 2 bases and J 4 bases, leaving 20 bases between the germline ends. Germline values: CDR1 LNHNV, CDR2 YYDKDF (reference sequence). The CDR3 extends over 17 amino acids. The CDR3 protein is CATSRHTSSGWGTEAFF. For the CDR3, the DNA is TGTGCCACCAGCAGACATACAAGCTCAGGGTGGGGCACTGAAGCTTTCTTT.

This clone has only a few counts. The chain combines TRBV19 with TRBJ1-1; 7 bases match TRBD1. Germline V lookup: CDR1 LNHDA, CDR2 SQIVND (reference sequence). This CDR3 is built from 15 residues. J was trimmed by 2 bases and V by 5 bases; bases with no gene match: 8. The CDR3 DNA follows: TGTGCCAGTAGTGTGTGGGGAGGGGGCAACACTGAAGCTTTCTTT. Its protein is CASSVWGGGNTEAFF. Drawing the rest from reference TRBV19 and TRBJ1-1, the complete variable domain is DGGITQSPKYLFRKEGQNVTLSCEQNLNHDAMYWYRQDPGQGLRLIYYSQIVNDFQKGDIAEGYSVSREKKESFPLTVTSAQKNPTAFYLCASSVWGGGNTEAFFGQGTRLTVV.

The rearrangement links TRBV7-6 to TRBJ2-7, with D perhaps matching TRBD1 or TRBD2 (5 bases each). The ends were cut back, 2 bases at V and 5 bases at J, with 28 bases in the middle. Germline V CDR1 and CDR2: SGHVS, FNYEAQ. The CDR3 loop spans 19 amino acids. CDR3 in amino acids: CASSLMPPRGSGRADEQYF. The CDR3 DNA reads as TGTGCCAGCAGCTTAATGCCCCCCCGGGGCAGCGGTAGAGCGGACGAGCAGTACTTC.

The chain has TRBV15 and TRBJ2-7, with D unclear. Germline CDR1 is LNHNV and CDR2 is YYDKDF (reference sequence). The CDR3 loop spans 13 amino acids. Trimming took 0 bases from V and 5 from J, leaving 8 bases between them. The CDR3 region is CATSRDRSHEQYF. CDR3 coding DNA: TGTGCCACCAGCAGAGATCGGAGTCACGAGCAGTACTTC.

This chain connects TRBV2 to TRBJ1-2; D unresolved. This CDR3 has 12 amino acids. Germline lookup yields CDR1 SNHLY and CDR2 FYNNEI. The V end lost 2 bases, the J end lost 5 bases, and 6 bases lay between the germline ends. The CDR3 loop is CASSEKDYGYTF. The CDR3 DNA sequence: TGTGCCAGCAGTGAAAAAGATTATGGCTACACCTTC.

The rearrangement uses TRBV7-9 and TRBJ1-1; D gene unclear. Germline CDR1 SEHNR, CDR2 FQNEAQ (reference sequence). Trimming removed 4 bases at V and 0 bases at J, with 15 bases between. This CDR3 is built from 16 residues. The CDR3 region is CASSSTQAGMNTEAFF. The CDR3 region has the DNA TGTGCCAGCAGCTCAACCCAGGCGGGCATGAACACTGAAGCTTTCTTT.

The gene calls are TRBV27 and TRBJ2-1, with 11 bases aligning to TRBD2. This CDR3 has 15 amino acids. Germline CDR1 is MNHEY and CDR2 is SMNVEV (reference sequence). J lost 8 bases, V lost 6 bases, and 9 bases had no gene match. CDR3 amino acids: CASSAIAGGIHEQFF. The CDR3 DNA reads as TGTGCCAGCAGCGCCATAGCGGGAGGGATCCATGAGCAGTTCTTC.

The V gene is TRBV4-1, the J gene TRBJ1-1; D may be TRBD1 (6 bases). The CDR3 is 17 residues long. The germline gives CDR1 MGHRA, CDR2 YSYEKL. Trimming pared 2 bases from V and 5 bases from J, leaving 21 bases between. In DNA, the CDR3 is TGCGCCAGCAGCCAATCTCCCCCGCTGACAGGTAGGACTGAAGCTTTCTTT. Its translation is CASSQSPPLTGRTEAFF.

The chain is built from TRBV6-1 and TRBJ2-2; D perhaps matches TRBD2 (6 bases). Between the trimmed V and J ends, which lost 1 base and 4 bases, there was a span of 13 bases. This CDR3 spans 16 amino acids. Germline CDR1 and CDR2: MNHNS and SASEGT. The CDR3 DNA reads TGTGCCAGCAGTGAAGTCAAGCGGGCGGCCACCGGGGAGCTGTTTTTT. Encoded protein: CASSEVKRAATGELFF.

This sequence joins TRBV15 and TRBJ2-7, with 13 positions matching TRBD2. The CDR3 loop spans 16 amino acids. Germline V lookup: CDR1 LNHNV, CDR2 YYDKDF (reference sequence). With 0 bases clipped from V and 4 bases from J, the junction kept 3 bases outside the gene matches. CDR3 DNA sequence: TGTGCCACCAGCAGAGATTGGACTAGCGGGAGATACGAGCAGTACTTC. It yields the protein CATSRDWTSGRYEQYF. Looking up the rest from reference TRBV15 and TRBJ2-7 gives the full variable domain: DAMVIQNPRYQVTQFGKPVTLSCSQTLNHNVMYWYQQKSSQAPKLLFHYYDKDFNNEADTPDNFQSRRPNTSFCFLDIRSPGLGDTAMYLCATSRDWTSGRYEQYFGPGTRLTVT.

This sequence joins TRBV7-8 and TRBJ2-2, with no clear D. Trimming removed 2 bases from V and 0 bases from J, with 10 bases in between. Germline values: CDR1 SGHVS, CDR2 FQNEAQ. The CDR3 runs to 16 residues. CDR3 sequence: CASSLYPATNTGELFF. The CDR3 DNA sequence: TGTGCCAGCAGCTTATATCCGGCTACGAACACCGGGGAGCTGTTTTTT.

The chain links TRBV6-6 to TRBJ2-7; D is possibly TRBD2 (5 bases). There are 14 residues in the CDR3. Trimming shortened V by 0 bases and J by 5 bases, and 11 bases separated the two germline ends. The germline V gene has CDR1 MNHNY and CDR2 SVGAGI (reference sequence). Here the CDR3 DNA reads TGTGCCAGCAGTTACTCCTACGGAGGTGACGAGCAGTACTTC. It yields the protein CASSYSYGGDEQYF.

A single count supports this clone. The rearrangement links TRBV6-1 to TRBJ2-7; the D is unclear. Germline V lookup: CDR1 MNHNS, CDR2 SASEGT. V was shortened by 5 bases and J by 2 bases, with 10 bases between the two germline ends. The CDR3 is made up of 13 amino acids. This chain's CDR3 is CASSLISAYEQYF. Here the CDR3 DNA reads TGTGCCAGCAGTCTCATATCCGCCTACGAGCAGTACTTC.

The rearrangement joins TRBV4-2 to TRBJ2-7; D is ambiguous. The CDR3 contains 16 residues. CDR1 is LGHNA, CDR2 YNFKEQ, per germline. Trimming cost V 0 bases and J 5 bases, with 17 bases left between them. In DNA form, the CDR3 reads TGTGCCAGCAGCCAAGATCTTGTGCGCGCGATGAACGAGCAGTACTTC. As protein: CASSQDLVRAMNEQYF.

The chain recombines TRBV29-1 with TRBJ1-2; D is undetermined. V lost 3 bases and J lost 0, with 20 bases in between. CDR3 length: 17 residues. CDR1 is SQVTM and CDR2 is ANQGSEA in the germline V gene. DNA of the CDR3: TGCAGCGTTGATAGTCAAGGGTGGGGTTCAGCTAACTATGGCTACACCTTC. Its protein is CSVDSQGWGSANYGYTF.

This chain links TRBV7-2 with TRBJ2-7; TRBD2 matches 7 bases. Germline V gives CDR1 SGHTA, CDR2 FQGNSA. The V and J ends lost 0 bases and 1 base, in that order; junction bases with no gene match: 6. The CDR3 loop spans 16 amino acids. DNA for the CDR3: TGTGCCAGCAGCTTAGCGGGGCAGGGAGGGTCCTACGAGCAGTACTTC. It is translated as CASSLAGQGGSYEQYF. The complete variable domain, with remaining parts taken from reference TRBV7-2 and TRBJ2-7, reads GAGVSQSPSNKVTEKGKDVELRCDPISGHTALYWYRQSLGQGLEFLIYFQGNSAPDKSGLPSDRFSAERTGGSVSTLTIQRTQQEDSAVYLCASSLAGQGGSYEQYFGPGTRLTVT.

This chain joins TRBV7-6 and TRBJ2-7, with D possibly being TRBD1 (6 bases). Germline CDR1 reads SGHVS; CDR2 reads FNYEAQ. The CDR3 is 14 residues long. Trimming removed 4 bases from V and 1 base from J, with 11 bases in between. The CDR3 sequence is CASSYKGESYEQYF. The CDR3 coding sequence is TGTGCCAGCAGCTACAAGGGGGAGTCCTACGAGCAGTACTTC.

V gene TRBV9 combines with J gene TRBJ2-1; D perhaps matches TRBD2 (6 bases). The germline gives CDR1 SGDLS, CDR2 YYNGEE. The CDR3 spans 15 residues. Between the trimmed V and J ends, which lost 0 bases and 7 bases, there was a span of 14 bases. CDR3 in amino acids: CASSVDRELRNEQFF. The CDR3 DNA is TGTGCCAGCAGCGTAGATCGGGAGCTGAGGAATGAGCAGTTCTTC. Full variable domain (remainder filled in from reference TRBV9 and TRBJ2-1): DSGVTQTPKHLITATGQRVTLRCSPRSGDLSVYWYQQSLDQGLQFLIQYYNGEERAKGNILERFSAQQFPDLHSELNLSSLELGDSALYFCASSVDRELRNEQFFGPGTRLTVL.

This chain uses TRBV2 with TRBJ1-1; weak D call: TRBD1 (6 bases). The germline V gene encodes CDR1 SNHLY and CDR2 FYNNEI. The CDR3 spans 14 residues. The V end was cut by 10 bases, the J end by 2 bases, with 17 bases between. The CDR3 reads CAKASRGLNTEAFF. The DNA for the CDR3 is TGTGCCAAGGCCTCCAGGGGACTCAACACTGAAGCTTTCTTT. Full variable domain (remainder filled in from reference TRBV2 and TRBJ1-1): EPEVTQTPSHQVTQMGQEVILRCVPISNHLYFYWYRQILGQKVEFLVSFYNNEISEKSEIFDDQFSVERPDGSNFTLKIRSTKLEDSAMYFCAKASRGLNTEAFFGQGTRLTVV.